This is a list of T cell receptor beta chains from one sample in a study of spatial heterogeneity in lung cancer. TCRdb redid the calling of the 5' RACE reads with MiXCR, one entry per CDR3 protein. The table has 12,000 or so distinct CDR3 sequences, more than 14% seen once; the top ten hold roughly 15%. The sample was lung tumor tissue, taken at surgery. Receptor source: a male donor with early-stage non-small cell lung cancer. The CDR3 runs from the conserved cysteine through the conserved F or W. D genes are given only for firm matches. Rows may omit the clone size; those that give it use once, few, many or a size class.

TRBV5-1	TRBD1	TRBJ2-5	medium-sized	TGCGCCAGCAGCGTTACCGGGACAGGGGAGTTTGAGACCCAGTACTTC	CASSVTGTGEFETQYF
TRBV3-1	TRBD1	TRBJ2-3	NA	TGTGCCAGCAGCCAAGCCCAGGGGGCAGAGTTGGATACGCAGTATTTT	CASSQAQGAELDTQYF
TRBV7-6	NA	TRBJ1-6	many	TGTGCCAGCAGCACCCGACAGGATTCACCCCTCCACTTT	CASSTRQDSPLHF
TRBV4-2	NA	TRBJ1-5	many	TGTGCCAGCAGCTCACAGGGCAACAATCAGCCCCAGCATTTT	CASSSQGNNQPQHF
TRBV6-6	NA	TRBJ2-6	NA	TGTGCCAGCAGTTACGGTCCCAGCTCTGGGGCCAACGTCCTGACTTTC	CASSYGPSSGANVLTF
TRBV20-1	NA	TRBJ1-5	few	TGCAGTGCTAGGGACAGAAAAAATCAGCCCCAGCATTTT	CSARDRKNQPQHF
TRBV7-2	NA	TRBJ1-3	few	TGTGCCAGCAGTTACGACAGGAGCTCTGGAAACACCATATATTTT	CASSYDRSSGNTIYF
TRBV12-3/TRBV12-4	NA	TRBJ2-1	many	TGTGCCAGCAGTGCCGAATACACCTACAATGAGCAGTTCTTC	CASSAEYTYNEQFF
TRBV6-4	NA	TRBJ2-2	many	TGTGCCAGCAGTGACGACTACAACACCGGGGAGCTGTTTTTT	CASSDDYNTGELFF
TRBV4-1	TRBD1	TRBJ2-7	many	TGCGCCAGCAGCCACCGCCCGGGACAGGGGGAACCCGAGCAGTACTTC	CASSHRPGQGEPEQYF
TRBV6-2/TRBV6-3	TRBD1	TRBJ1-5	NA	TGTGCCAGCAGGACGGGGCAGGGGGTAGGGCAGCCCCAGCATTTT	CASRTGQGVGQPQHF
TRBV15	NA	TRBJ2-7	many	TGTGCCACCAGCAGAGACGGGCAGAGGGGGTCCTACGAGCAGTACTTC	CATSRDGQRGSYEQYF
TRBV5-5	TRBD1	TRBJ1-1	medium-sized	TGTGCCAGCAGCTTCCGGACAGGATTTTGGCCTGAAGCTTTCTTT	CASSFRTGFWPEAFF
TRBV10-1	NA	TRBJ2-7	many	TGCGCCAGCAGTGAGTCGAAGTCTGGGACCGAGCAGTACTTC	CASSESKSGTEQYF
TRBV2	NA	TRBJ1-1	many	TGTGCCAGCAGCCGACAAAGTAACACTGAAGCTTTCTTT	CASSRQSNTEAFF
TRBV20-1	NA	TRBJ2-3	many	TGCAGTGCTATCGTACTCGGTTATCGCACAGATACGCAGTATTTT	CSAIVLGYRTDTQYF
TRBV12-3/TRBV12-4	NA	TRBJ1-6	few	TGTGCCAGCAGTTTCACGGCAGGGTCTTCACCCCTCCACTTT	CASSFTAGSSPLHF
TRBV30	NA	TRBJ2-6	NA	TGTGCCTGGAGTGTAGGCGACAGAGCCAACGTCCTGACTTTC	CAWSVGDRANVLTF
TRBV11-2	TRBD2	TRBJ2-7	NA	TGTGCCAGCAGACAATTTAGCGGGAGGTCATACGAGCAGTACTTC	CASRQFSGRSYEQYF
TRBV6-5	NA	TRBJ1-2	many	TGTGCCAGCAGTTACTCGATGCCGGCCCCGAACCTCTATGGCTACACCTTC	CASSYSMPAPNLYGYTF